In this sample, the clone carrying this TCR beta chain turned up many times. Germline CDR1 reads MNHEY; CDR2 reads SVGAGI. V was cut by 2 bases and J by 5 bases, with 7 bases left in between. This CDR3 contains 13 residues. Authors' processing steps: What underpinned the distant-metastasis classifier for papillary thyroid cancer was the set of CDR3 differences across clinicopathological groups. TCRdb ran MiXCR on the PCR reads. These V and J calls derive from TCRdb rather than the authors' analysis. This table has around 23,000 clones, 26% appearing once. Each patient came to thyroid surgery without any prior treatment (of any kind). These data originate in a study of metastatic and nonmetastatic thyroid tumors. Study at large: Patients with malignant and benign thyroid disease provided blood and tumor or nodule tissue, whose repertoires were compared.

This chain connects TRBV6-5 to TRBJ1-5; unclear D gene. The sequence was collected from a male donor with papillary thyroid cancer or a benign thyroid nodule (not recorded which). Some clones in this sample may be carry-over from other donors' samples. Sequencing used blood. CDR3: CASSYTTDQPQHF. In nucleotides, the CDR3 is TGTGCCAGCAGTTACACGACGGATCAGCCCCAGCATTTT.